Following are 20 T cell receptor beta chains from one sample sequenced in a study of human T cells and chemical hapten exposure. TCRdb itself ran the 5' RACE reads through MiXCR, one entry per CDR3 protein. The top ten hold around 7% of the sample, which has 70,000 to 85,000 distinct CDR3 sequences, less than 20% seen once. The authors' total RNA extraction used unfractionated whole blood. The receptor source for this set is a female donor in good health.

This clonotype was detected a few times. The V and J genes are TRBV29-1 and TRBJ2-1; 10 nucleotides agree with TRBD2. The CDR3 covers 14 residues. Unmatched junction bases numbered 7, after V lost 7 bases and J lost 4 bases. CDR1 and CDR2 (germline): SQVTM, ANQGSEA. CDR3 protein: CSALGAGGYNEQFF. CDR3 DNA: TGCAGCGCCCTGGGAGCGGGAGGGTACAATGAGCAGTTCTTC.

The chain joins TRBV21-1 to TRBJ1-2; the table gives TRBD1 as D, unverified against the DNA. TRBV21-1 is given as a pseudogene. CDR3 length equals 17 residues. The CDR3 sequence is CASSEGQGARRNYGYTF. The CDR3 DNA reads as TGTGCCAGCAGCGAAGGACAGGGGGCGAGAAGAAACTATGGCTACACCTTC.

The rearrangement joins TRBV3-1 to TRBJ2-3, with TRBD2 identical over 11 bases. This CDR3 has 16 amino acids. Germline values: CDR1 LGHDT, CDR2 YNNKEL (reference sequence). Trimming cost V 4 bases and J 0 bases; bases outside gene matches: 3. The DNA of the CDR3 is TGTGCCAGCAGCCCACGGACTAGCGGGAGCACAGATACGCAGTATTTT. Translating it yields CASSPRTSGSTDTQYF.

The chain carries TRBV29-1 and TRBJ2-7; a possible D gene is TRBD2 (5 bases). CDR1 and CDR2 (germline): SQVTM, ANQGSEA. There are 14 residues in the CDR3. Trimming shortened V by 2 bases and J by 5 bases, and 16 bases separated the two germline ends. In nucleotides, the CDR3 is TGCAGCGTTGAATCTGGCTACCCCGGGGACGAGCAGTACTTC. The encoded protein is CSVESGYPGDEQYF.

This clonotype was detected only a few times. The V gene is TRBV2, the J gene TRBJ2-6; D not certain. There are 14 residues in the CDR3. Trimming cost V 8 bases and J 3 bases, with 11 bases left between them. Germline V gives CDR1 SNHLY, CDR2 FYNNEI. The chain's CDR3 is CASESIYGANVLTF. The CDR3 region has the DNA TGTGCCAGCGAGTCAATTTATGGGGCCAACGTCCTGACTTTC.

A few counts support this clonotype. The gene calls are TRBV30 and TRBJ2-5, with no clear D. Deletions cut 2 bases from V and 3 bases from J, with 4 bases between. This CDR3 has 11 amino acids. CDR1 is GTSNPN and CDR2 is SVGIG in the germline V gene (reference sequence). The CDR3 protein is CAWSPEETQYF. The CDR3 DNA reads as TGTGCCTGGAGTCCCGAAGAGACCCAGTACTTC.

This chain uses TRBV29-1 with TRBJ2-7; 8 bases fit TRBD1. The CDR3 totals 13 residues. V lost 1 base, J lost 5 bases, and 4 bases stayed unmatched. The germline V gene encodes CDR1 SQVTM and CDR2 ANQGSEA. The CDR3 spells CSVEGTGTHEQYF. The CDR3, as DNA: TGCAGCGTTGAAGGGACAGGGACCCACGAGCAGTACTTC.

This chain connects TRBV6-2 or TRBV6-3 to TRBJ1-5; D perhaps matches TRBD1 (5 bases). Germline V gives CDR1 MNHEY, CDR2 SVGEGT. The germline V and J ends were trimmed by 7 bases and 2 bases, with 12 bases remaining between them. The CDR3 has 14 amino acids. The CDR3 region is CASTPGRRNQPQHF. The DNA of the CDR3 is TGTGCCAGCACCCCGGGACGGCGCAATCAGCCCCAGCATTTT.

The chain is built from TRBV7-9 and TRBJ1-2; maybe TRBD1 (5 bases). V shed 3 bases and J shed 4 bases, with 9 bases lying between them. The CDR3 contains 13 residues. The germline gives CDR1 SEHNR, CDR2 FQNEAQ (reference sequence). In DNA form, the CDR3 reads TGTGCCAGCAGCTTTGAGGGACCCTATGGCTACACCTTC. Translation: CASSFEGPYGYTF.

The chain couples TRBV28 to TRBJ1-5; TRBD1 might be the D (6 bases). The CDR3 loop spans 14 amino acids. Germline V gene lookup returns CDR1 MDHEN and CDR2 SYDVKM. Trimming cost V 7 bases and J 0 bases, with 10 bases left between them. CDR3 bases: TGTGCCAGCACCGGGGGGCCTAGCAATCAGCCCCAGCATTTT. It yields the protein CASTGGPSNQPQHF.

This clonotype was seen only a few times. The rearrangement uses TRBV29-1 and TRBJ2-2, with TRBD2 identical over 13 bases. Germline V gene lookup returns CDR1 SQVTM and CDR2 ANQGSEA. The CDR3 has 17 amino acids. Trimming removed 5 bases from V and 4 bases from J; junction bases left unmatched: 10. CDR3 nucleotides: TGCAGCGTTCCCAAGTCCGGGACTAGCGGGATCACCGGGGAGCTGTTTTTT. Translation: CSVPKSGTSGITGELFF.

In its sample, this clonotype was seen many times. V is TRBV5-1 and J is TRBJ2-6; possibly TRBD2 for D (6 bases). V was cut by 2 bases and J by 2 bases, with 11 bases left in between. The CDR3 loop spans 16 amino acids. Germline V CDR1 and CDR2: SGHRS, YFSETQ. The CDR3 nucleotides are TGCGCCAGCAGCTTTGGAGGGGATACTGGGGCCAACGTCCTGACTTTC. Translating gives CASSFGGDTGANVLTF.

The V call is TRBV4-3, the J call TRBJ1-4, with a possible D match to TRBD1 (5 bases). With 0 bases removed from V and 2 bases from J, the gap between germline ends came to 10 bases. Looked up from germline, CDR1 is LGHNA and CDR2 is YSLEER. CDR3 length: 16 residues. The CDR3 sequence: CASSQDFRATNEKLFF. For the CDR3, the DNA is TGCGCCAGCAGCCAAGATTTCAGGGCCACTAATGAAAAACTGTTTTTT.

This clonotype has just a few counts. One end of the junction fails to match germline, which may point to a read error. This chain uses TRBV7-2 with TRBJ2-7, with D unclear. The germline V gene encodes CDR1 SGHTA and CDR2 FQGNSA. This CDR3 spans 11 amino acids. The chain's CDR3 is CASSLVRDKWF. The CDR3 DNA follows: TGTGCCAGCAGCTTAGTGCGAGACAAGTGGTTC. Full variable domain (rest looked up from reference TRBV7-2 and TRBJ2-7): GAGVSQSPSNKVTEKGKDVELRCDPISGHTALYWYRQSLGQGLEFLIYFQGNSAPDKSGLPSDRFSAERTGGSVSTLTIQRTQQEDSAVYLCASSLVRDKWFGPGTRLTVT.

V usage is TRBV2 and J usage is TRBJ2-2; a weak D match, TRBD2 (6 bases). From germline, CDR1 is SNHLY and CDR2 FYNNEI. This CDR3 has 16 residues. V lost 6 bases, J lost 7 bases, and 21 bases lay in between. The CDR3 DNA reads as TGTGCCAGCAGCCCCCTCGGGGGTGAGGGGTTCGGGGAGCTGTTTTTT. Amino acids: CASSPLGGEGFGELFF.

The chain is built from TRBV7-9 and TRBJ1-1; 8 bases map to TRBD1. The CDR3 totals 15 residues. After removal of 4 bases from V and 3 bases from J, the junction contained 7 bases not matched to a gene. Germline loops: CDR1 SEHNR, CDR2 FQNEAQ (reference sequence). The CDR3 sequence is CASSYKTGEDTEAFF. For the CDR3, the DNA is TGTGCCAGCAGCTACAAGACAGGGGAAGACACTGAAGCTTTCTTT.

This sequence joins TRBV7-8 and TRBJ2-3, with D perhaps matching TRBD1 (7 bases). The CDR3 has 15 residues. Trimming shortened V by 3 bases and J by 3 bases, and 13 bases separated the two germline ends. Looked up from germline, CDR1 is SGHVS and CDR2 is FQNEAQ. The CDR3 DNA reads TGTGCCAGCAGCTTGGAGGGGGCCTGGACAGATACGCAGTATTTT. Its translation: CASSLEGAWTDTQYF.

Only a few counts were recorded for this clonotype. The chain couples TRBV6-5 to TRBJ1-1; no reliable D call. The CDR3 has 12 amino acids. CDR1 is MNHEY and CDR2 is SVGAGI in the germline V gene. Between the trimmed V and J ends, which lost 8 bases and 1 base, there was a span of 8 bases. The CDR3 loop reads CASYSTNTEAFF. The CDR3 DNA follows: TGTGCCAGCTATTCGACGAACACTGAAGCTTTCTTT.

This chain joins TRBV13 and TRBJ1-3, with D unclear. The CDR3 length is 14 residues. Trimming pared 5 bases from V and 0 bases from J, leaving 8 bases between. Looked up from germline, CDR1 is PRHDT and CDR2 is FYEKMQ (reference sequence). The CDR3 DNA is TGTGCCAGCAGCCTGACCAGCTCTGGAAACACCATATATTTT. Amino acid sequence: CASSLTSSGNTIYF. Full variable domain (outside the CDR3, taken from reference TRBV13 and TRBJ1-3): AAGVIQSPRHLIKEKRETATLKCYPIPRHDTVYWYQQGPGQDPQFLISFYEKMQSDKGSIPDRFSAQQFSDYHSELNMSSLELGDSALYFCASSLTSSGNTIYFGEGSWLTVV.

This clonotype was counted at least ten times. The rearrangement links TRBV5-1 to TRBJ2-5, with TRBD2 as a possible D gene (5 bases). Per the germline V gene, CDR1 is SGHRS and CDR2 is YFSETQ. The CDR3 has 16 residues. Trimming stripped 0 bases from V and 1 base from J, with 13 bases between. DNA of the CDR3: TGCGCCAGCAGCTTGGACCCGGGGTCCGCCCAAGAGACCCAGTACTTC. Translated, it gives CASSLDPGSAQETQYF.